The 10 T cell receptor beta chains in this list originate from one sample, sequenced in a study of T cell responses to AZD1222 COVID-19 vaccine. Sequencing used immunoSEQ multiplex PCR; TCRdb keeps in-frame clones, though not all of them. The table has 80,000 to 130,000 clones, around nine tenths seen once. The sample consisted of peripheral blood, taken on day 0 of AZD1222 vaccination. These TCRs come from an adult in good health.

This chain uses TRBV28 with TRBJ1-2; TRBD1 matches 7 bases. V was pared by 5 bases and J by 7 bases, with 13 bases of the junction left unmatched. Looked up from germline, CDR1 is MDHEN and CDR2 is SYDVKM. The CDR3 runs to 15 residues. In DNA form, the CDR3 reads TGTGCCAGCAGTACTGGGGACAGCGCGGCGAGTGGCTACACCTTC. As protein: CASSTGDSAASGYTF.

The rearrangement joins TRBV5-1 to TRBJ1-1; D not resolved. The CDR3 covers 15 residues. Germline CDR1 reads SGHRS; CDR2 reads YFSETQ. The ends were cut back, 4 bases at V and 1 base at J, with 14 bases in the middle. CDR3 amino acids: CASSRLVTENTEAFF. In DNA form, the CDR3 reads TGCGCCAGCAGCCGCCTCGTGACGGAGAACACTGAAGCTTTCTTT.

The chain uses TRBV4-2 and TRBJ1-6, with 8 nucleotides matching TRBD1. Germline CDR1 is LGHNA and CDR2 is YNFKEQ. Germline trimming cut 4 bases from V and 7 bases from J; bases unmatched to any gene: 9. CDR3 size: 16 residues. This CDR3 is CASSRRQGRGNSPLHF. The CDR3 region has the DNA TGTGCCAGCAGCCGCCGACAGGGGAGGGGGAATTCACCCCTCCACTTT.

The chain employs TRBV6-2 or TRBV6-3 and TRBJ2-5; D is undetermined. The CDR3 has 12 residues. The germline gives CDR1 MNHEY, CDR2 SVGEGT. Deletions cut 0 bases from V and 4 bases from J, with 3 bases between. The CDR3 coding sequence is TGTGCCAGCAGTTACTCGGGAGAGACCCAGTACTTC. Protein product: CASSYSGETQYF.

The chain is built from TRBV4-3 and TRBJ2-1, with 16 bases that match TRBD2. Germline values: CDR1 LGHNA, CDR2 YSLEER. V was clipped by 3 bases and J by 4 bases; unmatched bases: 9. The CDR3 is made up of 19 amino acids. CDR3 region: CASSHKPGTSGGAYNEQFF. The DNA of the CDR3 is TGCGCCAGCAGCCACAAACCAGGGACTAGCGGGGGGGCTTACAATGAGCAGTTCTTC.

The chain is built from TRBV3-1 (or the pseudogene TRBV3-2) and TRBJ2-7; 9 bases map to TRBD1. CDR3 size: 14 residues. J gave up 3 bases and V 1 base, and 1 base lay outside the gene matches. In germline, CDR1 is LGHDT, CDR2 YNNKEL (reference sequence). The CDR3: CASSQGTGDYEQYF. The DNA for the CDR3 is TGTGCCAGCAGCCAAGGGACAGGGGACTACGAGCAGTACTTC.

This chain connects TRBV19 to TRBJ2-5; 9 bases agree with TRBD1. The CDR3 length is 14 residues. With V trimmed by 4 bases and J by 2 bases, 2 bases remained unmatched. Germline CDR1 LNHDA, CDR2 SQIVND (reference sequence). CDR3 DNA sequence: TGTGCCAGTAGTACCGGGACAGGGCAAGAGACCCAGTACTTC. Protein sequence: CASSTGTGQETQYF.

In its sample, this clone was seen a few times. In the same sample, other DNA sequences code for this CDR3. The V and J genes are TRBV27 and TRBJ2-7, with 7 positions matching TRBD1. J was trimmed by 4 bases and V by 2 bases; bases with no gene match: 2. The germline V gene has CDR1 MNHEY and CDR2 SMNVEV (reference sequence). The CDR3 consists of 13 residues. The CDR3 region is CASSLGDSYEQYF. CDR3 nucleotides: TGTGCCAGCAGTTTAGGGGACAGTTACGAGCAGTACTTC.

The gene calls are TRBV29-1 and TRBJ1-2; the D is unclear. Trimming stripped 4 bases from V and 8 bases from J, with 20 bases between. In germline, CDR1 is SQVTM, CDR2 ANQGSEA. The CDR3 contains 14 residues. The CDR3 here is CSVGSNSPVAGYTF. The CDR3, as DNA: TGCAGCGTTGGATCGAACAGTCCCGTTGCGGGCTACACCTTC.

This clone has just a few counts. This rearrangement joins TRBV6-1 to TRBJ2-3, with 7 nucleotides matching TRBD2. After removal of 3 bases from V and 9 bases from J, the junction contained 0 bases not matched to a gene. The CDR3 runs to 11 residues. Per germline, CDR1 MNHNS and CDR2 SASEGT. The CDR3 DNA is TGTGCCAGCAGTGAGGGGGGGACGCAGTATTTT. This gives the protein CASSEGGTQYF.